The rows below give T cell receptor beta chains drawn from one sample of a study of blood T cells in healthy people across ages. From the 5' RACE reads, TCRdb called clonotypes with MiXCR, one entry per CDR3 protein. The sample contains around 870,000 distinct CDR3 sequences, more than 25% of which appear only once. Sequencing used blood. The receptors here all came from an elderly woman in good health. Each CDR3 is given with its conserved first and last residue. A D gene is named only where the DNA matches it firmly. Clone size appears in some rows only: once, few, many, or a class for an expanded clone.

D gene: NA
J gene: TRBJ2-7
clone size: many
V gene: TRBV7-6
CDR3 DNA: TGTGCCAGCAGCTCCTCCGGACCCGGCGAGCAGTACTTC
CDR3 protein: CASSSSGPGEQYF

D gene: TRBD1
J gene: TRBJ1-2
clone size: many
V gene: TRBV20-1
CDR3 DNA: TGCAGTGCTAGAGATAGGGGACAGCGGTGGAGGGGCTACACCTTC
CDR3 protein: CSARDRGQRWRGYTF

D gene: TRBD1
J gene: TRBJ2-5
clone size: many
V gene: TRBV7-6
CDR3 DNA: TGTGCCAGCAGCCTTCACCGGGACAGCCAAGAGACCCAGTACTTC
CDR3 protein: CASSLHRDSQETQYF

D gene: TRBD2
J gene: TRBJ2-1
clone size: few
V gene: TRBV14
CDR3 DNA: TGTGCCAGCAGCCCTCTCGCTAGCGGGGGGTGGGCTGAGCAGTTCTTC
CDR3 protein: CASSPLASGGWAEQFF

D gene: NA
J gene: TRBJ2-7
clone size: many
V gene: TRBV20-1
CDR3 DNA: TGCAGTGCTACCCCCGTGGTCGGGTCTCCCTACGAGCAGTACTTC
CDR3 protein: CSATPVVGSPYEQYF

D gene: TRBD2
J gene: TRBJ2-3
clone size: NA
V gene: TRBV7-2
CDR3 DNA: TGTGCCAGCAGCTTAGCGGGATCGACTAGCGGCCACCCTCATACGCAGTATTTT
CDR3 protein: CASSLAGSTSGHPHTQYF

D gene: TRBD1
J gene: TRBJ2-7
clone size: many
V gene: TRBV5-6
CDR3 DNA: TGTGCCAGCAGCTTTTTGTCCGGACAGGGCTCCTACGAGCAGTACTTC
CDR3 protein: CASSFLSGQGSYEQYF

D gene: TRBD2
J gene: TRBJ2-5
clone size: many
V gene: TRBV5-1
CDR3 DNA: TGCGCCAGCAGCTCCCAGACGGGGGGGGACGAGACCCAGTACTTC
CDR3 protein: CASSSQTGGDETQYF

D gene: NA
J gene: TRBJ1-4
clone size: many
V gene: TRBV4-3
CDR3 DNA: TGCGCCAGCAGCCATGGGGCCGGAACAACTAATGAAAAACTGTTTTTT
CDR3 protein: CASSHGAGTTNEKLFF

D gene: NA
J gene: TRBJ1-2
clone size: many
V gene: TRBV7-2
CDR3 DNA: TGTGCCAGCAGCCGGTCGGGGCGCTATGGCTACACCTTC
CDR3 protein: CASSRSGRYGYTF

D gene: NA
J gene: TRBJ2-5
clone size: many
V gene: TRBV5-1
CDR3 DNA: TGCGCCAGCTCCTCTAGCGCCGGGTGGGAGACCCAGTACTTC
CDR3 protein: CASSSSAGWETQYF

D gene: TRBD1
J gene: TRBJ1-2
clone size: many
V gene: TRBV4-3
CDR3 DNA: TGCGCCAGCAGCCAAGTCGGGACAGGGGATCGTGGCTACACCTTC
CDR3 protein: CASSQVGTGDRGYTF

D gene: TRBD1
J gene: TRBJ2-3
clone size: few
V gene: TRBV12-3/TRBV12-4
CDR3 DNA: TGTGCCAGCAGTTTAGTGGGGACAGGGGGCAGAGATACGCAGTATTTT
CDR3 protein: CASSLVGTGGRDTQYF

D gene: TRBD2
J gene: TRBJ2-3
clone size: NA
V gene: TRBV20-1
CDR3 DNA: TGCAGTGCTTCGGGACTAGGGGGGTCCACAGATACGCAGTATTTT
CDR3 protein: CSASGLGGSTDTQYF

D gene: NA
J gene: TRBJ1-6
clone size: NA
V gene: TRBV5-1
CDR3 DNA: TGCGCCAGCAGCTTGGATGGTTCCAGTAATTCACCCCTCCACTTT
CDR3 protein: CASSLDGSSNSPLHF

D gene: NA
J gene: TRBJ1-1
clone size: NA
V gene: TRBV6-6
CDR3 DNA: TGTGCCAGCAGTTACGACGGCCAAGGCACTGAAGCTTTCTTT
CDR3 protein: CASSYDGQGTEAFF

D gene: NA
J gene: TRBJ1-5
clone size: few
V gene: TRBV7-9
CDR3 DNA: TGTGCCAGCTCATCGGGGGCGAGCAATCAGCCCCAGCATTTT
CDR3 protein: CASSSGASNQPQHF

D gene: NA
J gene: TRBJ1-2
clone size: few
V gene: TRBV7-2
CDR3 DNA: TGTGCCAGCAGCGCAGACTTCTATGGCTACACCTTC
CDR3 protein: CASSADFYGYTF

D gene: NA
J gene: TRBJ1-5
clone size: few
V gene: TRBV7-9
CDR3 DNA: TGTGCCAGCAGCTTAGAGTCTACCCGGGGGAGCAATCAGCCCCAGCATTTT
CDR3 protein: CASSLESTRGSNQPQHF

D gene: NA
J gene: TRBJ2-1
clone size: NA
V gene: TRBV2
CDR3 DNA: TGCGCCAGCAGTGCTGGACAGCTCTACGAGCAGTTCTTC
CDR3 protein: CASSAGQLYEQFF

D gene: TRBD2
J gene: TRBJ2-1
clone size: NA
V gene: TRBV12-3/TRBV12-4
CDR3 DNA: TGTGCCAGCAGTTTTCGGGAGGGGGACGATGAGCAGTTCTTC
CDR3 protein: CASSFREGDDEQFF

D gene: NA
J gene: TRBJ2-5
clone size: NA
V gene: TRBV9
CDR3 DNA: TGTGCCAGCAGCGTAGAAGGGAACAGGCAAGAGACCCAGTACTTC
CDR3 protein: CASSVEGNRQETQYF

D gene: NA
J gene: TRBJ2-1
clone size: many
V gene: TRBV3-1
CDR3 DNA: TGTGCCAGCAGCCAAGATAATCAGGGGGGCCGGAGCTCCTACAATGAGCAGTTCTTC
CDR3 protein: CASSQDNQGGRSSYNEQFF

D gene: NA
J gene: TRBJ1-5
clone size: many
V gene: TRBV7-2
CDR3 DNA: TGTGCCAGCAGCTTAGATTTTTTTAATCAGCCCCAGCATTTT
CDR3 protein: CASSLDFFNQPQHF

D gene: NA
J gene: TRBJ2-5
clone size: NA
V gene: TRBV13
CDR3 DNA: TGTGCCAGCAGCGAACATCTACAGAACCAAGAGACCCAGTACTTC
CDR3 protein: CASSEHLQNQETQYF

D gene: TRBD1
J gene: TRBJ1-2
clone size: NA
V gene: TRBV27
CDR3 DNA: TGTGCCCGCAGTCTTCTACCTTATGGACAGGGGGGATATGGCTACACCTTC
CDR3 protein: CARSLLPYGQGGYGYTF

D gene: NA
J gene: TRBJ2-2
clone size: few
V gene: TRBV12-3/TRBV12-4
CDR3 DNA: TGTGCCAGCAGTTTCAGACAGCTTTCCACCGGGGAGCTGTTTTTT
CDR3 protein: CASSFRQLSTGELFF

D gene: TRBD1
J gene: TRBJ2-6
clone size: many
V gene: TRBV3-1
CDR3 DNA: TGTGCCAGCACCCCGGGGACAGGGAGGCTCTCTGGGGCCAACGTCCTGACTTTC
CDR3 protein: CASTPGTGRLSGANVLTF

D gene: NA
J gene: TRBJ1-2
clone size: NA
V gene: TRBV20-1
CDR3 DNA: TGCAGTGCTAGAGATGGGACAAATCGAAGGGATGGCTACACCTTC
CDR3 protein: CSARDGTNRRDGYTF

D gene: TRBD2
J gene: TRBJ2-1
clone size: many
V gene: TRBV12-3/TRBV12-4
CDR3 DNA: TGTGCCAGCAGTTCTCTAGCGGGGGGGCCCGTAGAGCAGTTCTTC
CDR3 protein: CASSSLAGGPVEQFF

D gene: TRBD1
J gene: TRBJ2-7
clone size: few
V gene: TRBV11-2
CDR3 DNA: TGTGCCAGCAGCTCCTCGGACAGGGGGCGAGAGCAGTACTTC
CDR3 protein: CASSSSDRGREQYF

D gene: TRBD1
J gene: TRBJ2-7
clone size: few
V gene: TRBV6-2/TRBV6-3
CDR3 DNA: TGTGCCAGCAGTTACTCTAGGACAGGGGACCCCTACGAGCAGTACTTC
CDR3 protein: CASSYSRTGDPYEQYF

D gene: NA
J gene: TRBJ2-1
clone size: many
V gene: TRBV7-9
CDR3 DNA: TGTGCCAGCACACCCGATTGGGGGTCCTATGAGCAGTTCTTC
CDR3 protein: CASTPDWGSYEQFF

D gene: NA
J gene: TRBJ2-6
clone size: many
V gene: TRBV7-2
CDR3 DNA: TGTGCCAGCAGCTCCTCAGGGACGAGGGTGGGGGCCAACGTCCTGACTTTC
CDR3 protein: CASSSSGTRVGANVLTF

D gene: NA
J gene: TRBJ2-1
clone size: NA
V gene: TRBV20-1
CDR3 DNA: TGCAGTGCTAGGTTAACGTACAATGAGCAGTTCTTC
CDR3 protein: CSARLTYNEQFF

D gene: NA
J gene: TRBJ2-1
clone size: few
V gene: TRBV9
CDR3 DNA: TGTGCCAGCAGCGTAATGGGAAATGAGCAGTTCTTC
CDR3 protein: CASSVMGNEQFF

D gene: NA
J gene: TRBJ2-3
clone size: NA
V gene: TRBV12-3/TRBV12-4
CDR3 DNA: TGTGCCAGCAGGGACGGGAACGCAGATACGCAGTATTTT
CDR3 protein: CASRDGNADTQYF

D gene: NA
J gene: TRBJ1-4
clone size: few
V gene: TRBV30
CDR3 DNA: TGTGCCTGGGGATACGGGCGTACTGCAACTAATGAAAAACTGTTTTTT
CDR3 protein: CAWGYGRTATNEKLFF

D gene: NA
J gene: TRBJ2-7
clone size: NA
V gene: TRBV29-1
CDR3 DNA: TGCAGCGTTCGAGGACGCTCACAGCAGGGCGAGCAGTACTTC
CDR3 protein: CSVRGRSQQGEQYF

D gene: NA
J gene: TRBJ2-7
clone size: NA
V gene: TRBV3-1
CDR3 DNA: TGTGCCAGCACCCCGACAGAGAACTACAATGAGCAGTACTTC
CDR3 protein: CASTPTENYNEQYF